Below are 3 T cell receptor beta chains sequenced from a single sample in a study of T cell clonality in common variable immunodeficiency (dated by TCRdb to 2015 to 2017). Libraries were constructed by the immunoSEQ multiplex PCR assay. TCRdb limited this immuneACCESS table to in-frame rearrangements with V and J called. A share of clones is missing; checked studies link under half to unresolved V genes, and the rest is unexplained. This sample has about 64,000 clones in the table, none counted a single time. The top ten hold 1.5% to 2% of the sample. The material sequenced was peripheral blood mononuclear cells. The receptors derive from a person aged 18 to 70 in good health.

This clone has at least ten counts. Read coverage stops 3 residues before the CDR3 terminus; the germline J gene supplies the remainder. V gene TRBV5-1 combines with J gene TRBJ2-3; tentative D call: TRBD2 (6 bases). Germline CDR1 and CDR2: SGHRS and YFSETQ. The germline V and J ends were trimmed by 0 bases and 4 bases, with 9 bases remaining between them. The CDR3 spans 14 residues. The CDR3: CASSLGRVPDTQYF. CDR3 DNA, as far as it was read: TGCGCCAGCAGCTTGGGGAGGGTCCCAGATACG.

The sample holds many counts of this clone. The read falls 3 residues short of the CDR3 end, and the missing part is taken from the germline J gene. The rearrangement links TRBV7-8 to TRBJ1-6; 8 nucleotides match TRBD1. The CDR3 loop spans 14 amino acids. Germline V gives CDR1 SGHVS, CDR2 FQNEAQ. V was clipped by 6 bases and J by 5 bases; unmatched bases: 3. CDR3 DNA (partial): TGTGCCAGCAGTTTACAGGGGGATAATTCACCC. Protein: CASSLQGDNSP. The complete CDR3 protein is CASSLQGDNSPLHF.

This clone was seen ten or more times. The sequenced CDR3 bases are TGTGCCATCAGTGGACAGGGGGGCACTGAA. Translation: CAISGQGGTE. The entire CDR3 is CAISGQGGTEAFF. The rearrangement uses TRBV10-3 and TRBJ1-1; 9 bases align to TRBD1. The read gets to within 3 residues of the CDR3 end, and the germline J gene fills in the rest. This CDR3 spans 13 amino acids. Per the germline V gene, CDR1 is ENHRY and CDR2 is SYGVKD. J gave up 4 bases and V 4 bases, and 1 base lay outside the gene matches.